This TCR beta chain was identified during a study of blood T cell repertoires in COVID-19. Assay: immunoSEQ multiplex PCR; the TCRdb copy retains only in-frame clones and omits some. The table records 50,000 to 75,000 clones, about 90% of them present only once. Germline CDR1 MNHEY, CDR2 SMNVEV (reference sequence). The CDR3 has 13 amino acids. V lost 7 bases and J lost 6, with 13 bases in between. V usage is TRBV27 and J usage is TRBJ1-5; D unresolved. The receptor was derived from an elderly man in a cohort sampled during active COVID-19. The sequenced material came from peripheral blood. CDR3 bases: TGTGCCAGCACCCCCTACCCGGGTCAGCCCCAGCATTTT. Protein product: CASTPYPGQPQHF.